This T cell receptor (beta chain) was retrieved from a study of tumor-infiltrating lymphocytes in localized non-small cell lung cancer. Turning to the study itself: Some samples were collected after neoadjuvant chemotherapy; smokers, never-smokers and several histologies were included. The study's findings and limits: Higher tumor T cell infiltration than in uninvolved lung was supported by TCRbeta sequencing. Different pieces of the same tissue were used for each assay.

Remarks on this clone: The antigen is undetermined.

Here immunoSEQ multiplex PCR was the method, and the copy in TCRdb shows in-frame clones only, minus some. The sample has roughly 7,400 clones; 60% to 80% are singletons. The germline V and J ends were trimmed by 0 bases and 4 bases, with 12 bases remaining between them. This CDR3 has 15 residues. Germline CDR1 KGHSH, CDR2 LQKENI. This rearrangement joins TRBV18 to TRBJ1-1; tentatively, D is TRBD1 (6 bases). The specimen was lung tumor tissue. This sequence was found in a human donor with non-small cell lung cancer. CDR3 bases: TGTGCCAGCTCACCACCGGCGGGGGCTGTCACTGAAGCTTTCTTT. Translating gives CASSPPAGAVTEAFF.